A selection of T cell receptor beta chains follows, all from one sample in a study of TIL therapy for anti-PD-1-resistant metastatic lung cancer. TCRdb keeps only in-frame clones here, not all; method: immunoSEQ multiplex PCR. Of about 46,000 clones in the sample, 80% to 90% were seen once. The sequencing here drew on blood, taken at baseline. The receptor set was obtained from a person between 25 and 80 years old with non-small cell lung cancer. Each CDR3 is given with its conserved first and last residue. The D gene is left open where the match is weak. Clone size, where shown, is once, few, many, or a class for clones that have expanded.

v_call	cdr3_length	clone_size	d_call	j_call	cdr3_aa	cdr3_nt
TRBV7-9	16	.	TRBD2	TRBJ2-2	CAIAQGGLAGVGELFF	TGTGCCATCGCCCAAGGGGGACTAGCGGGCGTTGGGGAGCTGTTTTTT
TRBV5-6	17	few	.	TRBJ2-7	CASSSTGLREFSYEQYF	TGTGCCAGCAGCTCGACCGGACTCCGCGAATTCTCCTACGAGCAGTACTTC
TRBV18	15	.	.	TRBJ2-5	CASSPPRGREETQYF	TGTGCCAGCTCACCACCTCGGGGGCGGGAAGAGACCCAGTACTTC
TRBV12-5	17	.	.	TRBJ1-2	CASGLVRGERPDYGYTF	TGTGCTAGTGGTTTGGTACGAGGGGAACGCCCCGACTATGGCTACACCTTC
TRBV28	13	.	.	TRBJ1-1	CASSFLGLPEAFF	TGTGCCAGCAGTTTTTTGGGACTCCCTGAAGCTTTCTTT
TRBV30	13	.	.	TRBJ1-4	CAWSVIAGEKLFF	TGTGCCTGGAGTGTAATCGCCGGTGAAAAACTGTTTTTT
TRBV5-1	16	.	.	TRBJ2-3	CASTQAGFPDTDTQYF	TGCGCCAGTACCCAGGCAGGGTTCCCCGACACAGATACGCAGTATTTT
TRBV7-2	17	.	.	TRBJ2-1	CASSSLGGQGGYNEQFF	TGTGCCAGCAGCTCACTCGGTGGGCAGGGAGGATACAATGAGCAGTTCTTC
TRBV28	15	.	.	TRBJ2-7	CASISSGTFSYEQYF	TGTGCCAGCATTTCCTCAGGGACCTTCTCCTACGAGCAGTACTTC
TRBV3-1/TRBV3-2	17	.	TRBD2	TRBJ2-5	CASSQPSLAGEQETQYF	TGTGCCAGCAGCCAGCCCTCACTAGCGGGGGAACAAGAGACCCAGTACTTC
TRBV28	15	.	.	TRBJ1-6	CASRLHREWDSPLHF	TGTGCCAGCAGACTCCACAGGGAATGGGATTCACCCCTCCACTTT
TRBV27	15	.	TRBD2	TRBJ2-7	CASSFAREGLYEQYF	TGTGCCAGCAGTTTCGCTAGGGAGGGACTCTACGAGCAGTACTTC
TRBV20-1	15	few	.	TRBJ1-6	CSASRSFWDNSPLHF	TGCAGTGCTAGTCGGTCTTTTTGGGATAATTCACCCCTCCACTTT
TRBV5-1	15	.	TRBD1	TRBJ2-2	CASRPGQANTGELFF	TGCGCCAGCCGGCCGGGACAGGCGAACACCGGGGAGCTGTTTTTT
TRBV27	13	medium-sized	.	TRBJ1-2	CASSLGINYGYTF	TGTGCCAGCAGTTTAGGGATAAACTATGGCTACACCTTC
TRBV11-2	14	.	.	TRBJ2-1	CASSLGVTSNEQFF	TGTGCCAGCAGCTTAGGGGTTACTTCGAATGAGCAGTTCTTC
TRBV14	16	.	TRBD1	TRBJ1-2	CASSQDTGGARYGYTF	TGTGCCAGCAGCCAAGATACAGGGGGCGCGCGGTATGGCTACACCTTC
TRBV28	15	.	.	TRBJ2-7	CASNPPGGGSYEQYF	TGTGCCAGCAATCCCCCCGGGGGAGGTTCCTACGAGCAGTACTTC
TRBV13	15	.	.	TRBJ2-3	CASTQGSRGAATQYF	TGTGCCAGCACCCAAGGGTCCAGGGGCGCAGCTACGCAGTATTTT
TRBV9	13	.	.	TRBJ1-1	CASSASGGGSAFF	TGTGCCAGCAGCGCCTCCGGGGGAGGGTCAGCTTTCTTT
TRBV14	15	few	.	TRBJ2-3	CASSRHLGSTDTQYF	TGTGCCAGCAGCCGACATTTGGGAAGCACAGATACGCAGTATTTT
TRBV2	14	.	.	TRBJ1-1	CASSVQGQNTEAFF	TGTGCCAGCAGTGTACAGGGACAGAACACTGAAGCTTTCTTT
TRBV9	14	once	.	TRBJ1-1	CASSDGGGDTEAFF	TGTGCCAGCAGCGATGGGGGAGGGGACACTGAAGCTTTCTTT
TRBV4-3	18	.	.	TRBJ2-2	CASSQDLIKSGNTGELFF	TGCGCCAGCAGCCAAGATCTTATTAAATCGGGAAACACCGGGGAGCTGTTTTTT
TRBV4-2	14	.	.	TRBJ2-7	CASSQEEGNYEQYF	TGTGCCAGCAGCCAAGAGGAAGGGAATTACGAGCAGTACTTC
TRBV18	15	.	.	TRBJ2-3	CASSSERTPLDTQYF	TGTGCCAGCTCGTCTGAGCGGACTCCATTAGATACGCAGTATTTT
TRBV11-1	14	.	.	TRBJ2-3	CASSQVGGTDTQYF	TGTGCCAGCAGCCAAGTGGGGGGCACAGATACGCAGTATTTT
TRBV30	14	.	TRBD1	TRBJ2-7	CAWSGRQGGSQQYF	TGTGCCTGGAGTGGTAGACAGGGGGGTTCCCAGCAGTACTTC
TRBV11-2	12	.	.	TRBJ2-1	CASSLHPNEQFF	TGTGCCAGCAGCCTTCACCCTAATGAGCAGTTCTTC
TRBV11-3	13	.	.	TRBJ2-2	CASSLDWTGELFF	TGTGCCAGCAGCTTAGATTGGACCGGGGAGCTGTTTTTT
TRBV11-2	14	.	.	TRBJ2-7	CASSLGPSAYEQYF	TGTGCCAGCAGCTTAGGTCCTAGCGCCTACGAGCAGTACTTC
TRBV3-1/TRBV3-2	16	once	TRBD2	TRBJ2-1	CASSQGSLAGVNEQFF	TGTGCCAGCAGCCAAGGAAGCCTAGCGGGAGTCAATGAGCAGTTCTTC
TRBV6-2/TRBV6-3	16	.	.	TRBJ2-5	CASSYGLASLGETQYF	TGTGCCAGCAGTTACGGGTTAGCCTCACTGGGAGAGACCCAGTACTTC
TRBV12-3/TRBV12-4	12	medium-sized	.	TRBJ1-1	CASSGGHTEAFF	TGTGCCAGCAGCGGAGGTCACACTGAAGCTTTCTTT
TRBV12-3/TRBV12-4	12	.	.	TRBJ2-3	CASSWVGDTQYF	TGTGCCAGCAGTTGGGTGGGAGATACGCAGTATTTT
TRBV10-3	14	.	TRBD1	TRBJ1-1	CAISEPTGHTEAFF	TGTGCCATCAGTGAGCCGACAGGGCACACTGAAGCTTTCTTT
TRBV29-1	14	.	TRBD1	TRBJ1-2	CSVDPGQGYYGYTF	TGCAGCGTTGACCCCGGACAGGGATACTATGGCTACACCTTC
TRBV24-1	17	few	.	TRBJ1-5	CATSDPGEGQFGQPQHF	TGTGCCACCAGTGATCCTGGGGAGGGGCAGTTTGGACAGCCCCAGCATTTT
TRBV6-2/TRBV6-3	14	.	.	TRBJ2-5	CASSYGPPGETQYF	TGTGCCAGCAGTTACGGGCCCCCGGGCGAGACCCAGTACTTC